The sample holds a few counts of the clone carrying this TCR beta chain. What it binds is unknown. This sample stems from a study of response to subunit inactivated influenza vaccine. Via MiXCR, TCRdb re-called the RT-PCR reads, giving one row per CDR3 protein. The sample comprises around 530,000 distinct CDR3 sequences, 16% of which are singletons, and less than 4% rests with the top ten. General observations from the study: Authors suggested each seasonal flu vaccination may recruit only limited numbers of new T cells.

V was shortened by 6 bases and J by 6 bases, with 11 bases between the two germline ends. Germline values: CDR1 SGHVS, CDR2 FQNEAQ. This CDR3 has 13 amino acids. The source was CD4+ T cells sorted from PBMCs, collected approximately 25 months after vaccination. This TCR was sampled from a man aged 50-75 years who received an inactivated influenza vaccine. The chain uses TRBV7-8 and TRBJ1-4; the D is unclear. CDR3 nucleotides: TGTGCCAGCAGTGAAGGAAGGCATGAAAAACTGTTTTTT. Its translation: CASSEGRHEKLFF.